The rows below give T cell receptor beta chains drawn from one sample of a study of T cell responses to AZD1222 COVID-19 vaccine. TCRdb keeps only in-frame clones here, not all; method: immunoSEQ multiplex PCR. The table shows some 91,000 clones, with approximately 91% occurring only once. The starting material was peripheral blood, obtained on day 0 of AZD1222 vaccination. These receptors all stem from an adult in good health. Each CDR3 is given with its conserved first and last residue. The order of the fields is V gene, D gene, J gene, clone size, CDR3 DNA, CDR3 protein. A D gene is named only where the DNA matches it firmly. Size tells how often a clone was seen (once, few, many) or the class of an expanded clone, and some rows leave it out.

V gene: TRBV7-9; D gene: NA; J gene: TRBJ1-1; clone size: NA; CDR3 DNA: TGTGCCAGCAGCAAGAATCAGGGTCGGGCTTTCTTT; CDR3 protein: CASSKNQGRAFF
V gene: TRBV5-8; D gene: TRBD1; J gene: TRBJ1-1; clone size: NA; CDR3 DNA: TGTGCCAGCAGCTGGGGGACAGGGCGGAACACTGAAGCTTTCTTT; CDR3 protein: CASSWGTGRNTEAFF
V gene: TRBV20-1; D gene: NA; J gene: TRBJ1-3; clone size: NA; CDR3 DNA: TGCAGTGGGGGGGTTAGAAACACCATATATTTT; CDR3 protein: CSGGVRNTIYF
V gene: TRBV7-2; D gene: NA; J gene: TRBJ2-1; clone size: few; CDR3 DNA: TGTGCCAGCAGCTTAACTGGTCAGAATGAGCAGTTCTTC; CDR3 protein: CASSLTGQNEQFF
V gene: TRBV7-8; D gene: TRBD2; J gene: TRBJ2-1; clone size: NA; CDR3 DNA: TGTGCCAGCAGCTCGTCCCTAGCGGGAGACGCGGTTTACAATGAGCAGTTCTTC; CDR3 protein: CASSSSLAGDAVYNEQFF
V gene: TRBV18; D gene: TRBD1; J gene: TRBJ1-1; clone size: NA; CDR3 DNA: TGTGCCAGCTCACCCCAGACAGGGCAAAGGACTGAAGCTTTCTTT; CDR3 protein: CASSPQTGQRTEAFF
V gene: TRBV11-1; D gene: NA; J gene: TRBJ2-5; clone size: NA; CDR3 DNA: TGTGCCAGCAGCCAAGCGGAAGAGACCCAGTACTTC; CDR3 protein: CASSQAEETQYF
V gene: TRBV12-5; D gene: NA; J gene: TRBJ2-2; clone size: NA; CDR3 DNA: TGTGCTAGCGAGTGGAGGGGGGCTACAGGGGAAGTCGCCGGGGAGCTGTTTTTT; CDR3 protein: CASEWRGATGEVAGELFF
V gene: TRBV11-2; D gene: NA; J gene: TRBJ1-1; clone size: NA; CDR3 DNA: TGTGCCAGCAGTAGACAGACTCTAGCTGAAGCTTTCTTT; CDR3 protein: CASSRQTLAEAFF
V gene: TRBV29-1; D gene: TRBD1; J gene: TRBJ2-3; clone size: once; CDR3 DNA: TGCAGCGTTGAAAAGGGGGCTAAAGATACGCAGTATTTT; CDR3 protein: CSVEKGAKDTQYF